Listed here is a single TCR beta chain. Its antigen is as yet unknown. Naive CD8 cells, CD45RO-negative and positively selected for CCR7, excluded terminally differentiated effector memory CD45RA+ cells. This entry is derived from a study of shared clonotypes between healthy human individuals. Overall study context: Each donor's CD4 naive and CD4 memory cells filled three plates apiece, CD8 naive two, and CD8 memory one.

Overall study findings and caveats: Relative to clonotypes present in all four donors, those not shared had lower generation probabilities. Memory subsets generally showed smaller estimated richness than naive subsets did. It was observed that roughly 5.4% of naive CD4 clonotypes were shared across several donors.

The CDR3 contains 12 residues. Germline assignment: CDR1 MDHEN and CDR2 SYDVKM. V was clipped by 3 bases and J by 5 bases, with 4 bases between them. Method: immunoSEQ multiplex PCR; TCRdb's copy keeps in-frame clones and lacks some. The table has more than 2 million clones, just over 90% seen once. The receptor was isolated from a man aged 18 to 35 in good health. Some clones in this sample may be carry-over from other donors' samples. The chain joins TRBV28 to TRBJ1-4; D is ambiguous. Specimen: naive CD8+ T cells from PBMCs. The CDR3 protein is CASSLGNEKLFF. Written as DNA, the CDR3 is TGTGCCAGCAGTTTGGGGAATGAAAAACTGTTTTTT.